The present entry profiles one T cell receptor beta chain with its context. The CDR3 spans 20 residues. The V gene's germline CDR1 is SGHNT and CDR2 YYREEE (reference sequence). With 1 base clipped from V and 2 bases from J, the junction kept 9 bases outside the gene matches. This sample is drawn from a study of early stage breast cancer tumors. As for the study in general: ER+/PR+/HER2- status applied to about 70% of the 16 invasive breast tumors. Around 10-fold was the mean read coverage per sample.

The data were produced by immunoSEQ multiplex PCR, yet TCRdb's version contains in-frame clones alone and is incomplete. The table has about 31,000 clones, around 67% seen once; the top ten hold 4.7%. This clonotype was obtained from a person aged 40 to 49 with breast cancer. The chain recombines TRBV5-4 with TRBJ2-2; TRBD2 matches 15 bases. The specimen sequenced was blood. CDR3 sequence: CASSLIWTSGRAPNTGELFF. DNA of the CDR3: TGTGCCAGCAGCTTGATTTGGACTAGCGGGAGGGCTCCTAACACCGGGGAGCTGTTTTTT.